This T cell receptor (beta chain) is from a study of beta chain features in type 1 diabetes. Turning to the study itself: The study found patients and healthy donors alike in age, gender and cell yields. Study conclusions and caveats: Type 1 diabetes patients had VDJ junctions that carried fewer insertions and more deletions. People with Type 1 diabetes carried modestly yet significantly shorter TCRB CDR3s in all four CD4+ subsets. Unsettled here was the matter of whether HLA type influences TCRB rearrangement. Comparison showed that naive, central memory and Treg TCRB repertoires appeared more similar among patients than among healthy donors.

The length of the CDR3 is 13 residues. Trimming left V 6 bases short and J 4 bases short, with 13 bases between. The germline V gene has CDR1 MNHEY and CDR2 SVGAGI. cDNA synthesis used the whole RNA isolate, giving expressed TCRB sequences. Method: immunoSEQ multiplex PCR; TCRdb's copy keeps in-frame clones and lacks some. This sample has about 240,000 clones, with 14% found just once. The sample holds a few counts of this clone. Its target is not known. The sequencing sample was made of naive CD4+ T cells from blood. The TCR was taken from a man aged 30 to 45 with type 1 diabetes. The rearrangement uses TRBV6-5 and TRBJ2-7; tentatively, D is TRBD1 (6 bases). As DNA, the CDR3 is TGTGCCAGCAGCAGACTCCAGGGGTACGAGCAGTACTTC. Residues: CASSRLQGYEQYF.